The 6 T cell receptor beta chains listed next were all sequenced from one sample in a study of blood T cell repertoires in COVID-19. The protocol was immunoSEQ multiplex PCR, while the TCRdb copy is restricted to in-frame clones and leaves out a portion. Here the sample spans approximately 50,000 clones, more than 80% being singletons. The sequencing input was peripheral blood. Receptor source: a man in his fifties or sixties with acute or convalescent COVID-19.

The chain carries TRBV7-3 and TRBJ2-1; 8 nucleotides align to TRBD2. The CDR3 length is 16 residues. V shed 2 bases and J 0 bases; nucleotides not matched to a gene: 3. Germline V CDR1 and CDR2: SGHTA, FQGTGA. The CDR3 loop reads CASSLAAGASYNEQFF. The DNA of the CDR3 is TGTGCCAGCAGCTTAGCAGCGGGAGCCTCCTACAATGAGCAGTTCTTC.

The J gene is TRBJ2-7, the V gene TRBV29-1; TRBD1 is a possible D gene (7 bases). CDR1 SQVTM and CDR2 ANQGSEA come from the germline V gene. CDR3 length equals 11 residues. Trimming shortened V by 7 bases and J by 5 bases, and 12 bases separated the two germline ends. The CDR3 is CSAAGGHEQYF. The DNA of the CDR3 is TGCAGCGCTGCAGGGGGGCACGAGCAGTACTTC.

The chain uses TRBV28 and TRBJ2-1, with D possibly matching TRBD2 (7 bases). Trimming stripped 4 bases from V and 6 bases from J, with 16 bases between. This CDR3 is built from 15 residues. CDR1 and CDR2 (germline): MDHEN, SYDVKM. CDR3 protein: CASSSDRWGGNEQFF. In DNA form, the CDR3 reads TGTGCCAGCAGTTCAGACAGGTGGGGGGGCAATGAGCAGTTCTTC.

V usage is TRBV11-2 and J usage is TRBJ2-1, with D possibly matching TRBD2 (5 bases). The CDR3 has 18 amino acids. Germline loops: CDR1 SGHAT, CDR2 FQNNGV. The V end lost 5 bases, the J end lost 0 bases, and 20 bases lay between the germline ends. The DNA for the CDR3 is TGTGCCAGCAGCCCGGACCTACTAGGCCTGAGCTCCTACAATGAGCAGTTCTTC. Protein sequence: CASSPDLLGLSSYNEQFF.

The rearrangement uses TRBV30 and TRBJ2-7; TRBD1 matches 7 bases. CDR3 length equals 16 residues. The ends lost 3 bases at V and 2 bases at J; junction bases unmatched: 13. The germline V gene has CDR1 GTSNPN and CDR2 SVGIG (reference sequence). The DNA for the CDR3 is TGTGCCTGGAGGATCCCAGGGGGAATGGGGGCCTACGAGCAGTACTTC. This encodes CAWRIPGGMGAYEQYF.

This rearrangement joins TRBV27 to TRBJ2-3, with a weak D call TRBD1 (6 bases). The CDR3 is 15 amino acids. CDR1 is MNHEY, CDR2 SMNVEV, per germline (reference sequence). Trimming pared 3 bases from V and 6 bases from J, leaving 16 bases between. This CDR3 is CASSFGVQGRDTQYF. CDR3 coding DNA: TGTGCCAGCAGTTTTGGCGTACAGGGCAGGGATACGCAGTATTTT.